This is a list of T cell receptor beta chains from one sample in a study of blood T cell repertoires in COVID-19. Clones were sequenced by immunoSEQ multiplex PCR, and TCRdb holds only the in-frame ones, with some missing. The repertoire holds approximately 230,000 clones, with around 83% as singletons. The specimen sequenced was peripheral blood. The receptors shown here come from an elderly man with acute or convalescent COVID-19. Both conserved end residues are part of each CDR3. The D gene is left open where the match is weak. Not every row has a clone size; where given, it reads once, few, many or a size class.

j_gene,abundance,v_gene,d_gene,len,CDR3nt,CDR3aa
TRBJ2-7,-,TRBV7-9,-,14,TGTGCCAGCAGCCTTATATCGTACACCTACGAGCAGTACTTC,CASSLISYTYEQYF
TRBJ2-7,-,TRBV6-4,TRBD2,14,TGTGCCAGCAGCGTAGCGGGGGGACCCTACGAGCAGTACTTC,CASSVAGGPYEQYF
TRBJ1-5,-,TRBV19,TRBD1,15,TGTGCCAGTAACCCGGACAGGGTAGGCCGCCAGCCCCAGCATTTT,CASNPDRVGRQPQHF
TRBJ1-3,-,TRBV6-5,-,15,TGTGCCAGCAGCGCAACAGGGAGCTCTGGAAACACCATATATTTT,CASSATGSSGNTIYF
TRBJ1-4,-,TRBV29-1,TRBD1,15,TGCAGCGTCGCCGGGGGACAGGGGGTCTTCGAAAAACTGTTTTTT,CSVAGGQGVFEKLFF
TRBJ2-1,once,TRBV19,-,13,TGTGCCAGTAGCGGGAGCTCCTACAATGAGCAGTTCTTC,CASSGSSYNEQFF
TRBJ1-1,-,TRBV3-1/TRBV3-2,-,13,TGTGCCAGCAGCCAAGGCAGGGCGACTGAAGCTTTCTTT,CASSQGRATEAFF
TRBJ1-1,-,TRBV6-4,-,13,TGTGCCAGCAGTGCCTTGACGGGGACTGAAGCTTTCTTT,CASSALTGTEAFF
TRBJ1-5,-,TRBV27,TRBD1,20,TGTGCCAGCAGTCCAAGCCCGGGGACAGGGGGCCTCTATAGCAATCAGCCCCAGCATTTT,CASSPSPGTGGLYSNQPQHF
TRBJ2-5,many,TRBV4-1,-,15,TGCGCCAGCAGCTCCTCACCGGGGTTCCAAGAGACCCAGTACTTC,CASSSSPGFQETQYF
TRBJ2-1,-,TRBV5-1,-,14,TGCGCCAGCAGGGCCTTGGGGAGTAGTAATGAGCAGTTCTTC,CASRALGSSNEQFF
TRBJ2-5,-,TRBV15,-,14,TGTGCCACCAGCGGGGGTGGACAGAAAGAGACCCAGTACTTC,CATSGGGQKETQYF
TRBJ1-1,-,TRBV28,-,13,TGTGCCAGCAGTTCGCCGGGTCAGGGAAAAGCTTTCTTT,CASSSPGQGKAFF
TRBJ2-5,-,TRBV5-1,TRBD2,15,TGCGCCAGCAGCTATTCGACTAGCGCCCAAGAGACCCAGTACTTC,CASSYSTSAQETQYF